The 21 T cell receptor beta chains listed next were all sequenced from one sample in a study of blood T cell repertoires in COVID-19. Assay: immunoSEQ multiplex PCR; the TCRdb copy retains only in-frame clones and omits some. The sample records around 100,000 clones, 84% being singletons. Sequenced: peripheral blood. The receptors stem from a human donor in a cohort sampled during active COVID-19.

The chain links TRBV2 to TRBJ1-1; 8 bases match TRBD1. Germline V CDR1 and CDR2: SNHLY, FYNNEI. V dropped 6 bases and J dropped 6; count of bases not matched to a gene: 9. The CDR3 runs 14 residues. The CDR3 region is CASRWDRSIPEAFF. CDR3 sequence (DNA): TGTGCCAGCAGATGGGACAGGTCTATCCCTGAAGCTTTCTTT.

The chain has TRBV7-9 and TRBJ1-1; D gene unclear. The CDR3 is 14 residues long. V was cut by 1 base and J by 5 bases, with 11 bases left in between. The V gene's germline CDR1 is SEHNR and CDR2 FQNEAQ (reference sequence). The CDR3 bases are TGTGCCAGCAGCTTAGATCTTGGAGGAACTGAAGCTTTCTTT. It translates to CASSLDLGGTEAFF. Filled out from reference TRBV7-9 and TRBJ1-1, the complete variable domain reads DTGVSQNPRHKITKRGQNVTFRCDPISEHNRLYWYRQTLGQGPEFLTYFQNEAQLEKSRLLSDRFSAERPKGSFSTLEIQRTEQGDSAMYLCASSLDLGGTEAFFGQGTRLTVV.

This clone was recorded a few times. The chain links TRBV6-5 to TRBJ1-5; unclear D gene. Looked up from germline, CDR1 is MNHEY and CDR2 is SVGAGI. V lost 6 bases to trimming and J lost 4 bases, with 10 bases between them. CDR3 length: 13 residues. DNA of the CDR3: TGTGCCAGCAGCACCCGGGGAAATCAGCCCCAGCATTTT. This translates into CASSTRGNQPQHF.

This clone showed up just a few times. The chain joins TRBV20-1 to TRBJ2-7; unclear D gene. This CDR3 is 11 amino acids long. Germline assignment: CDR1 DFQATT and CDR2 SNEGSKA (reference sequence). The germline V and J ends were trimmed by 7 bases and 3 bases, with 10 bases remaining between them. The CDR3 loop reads CSVNGDYEQYF. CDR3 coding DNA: TGCAGTGTAAACGGAGACTACGAGCAGTACTTC.

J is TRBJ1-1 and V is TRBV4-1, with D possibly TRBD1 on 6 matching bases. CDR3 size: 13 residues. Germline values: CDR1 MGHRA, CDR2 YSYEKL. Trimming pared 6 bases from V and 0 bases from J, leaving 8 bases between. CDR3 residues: CASRRTVNTEAFF. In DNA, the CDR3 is TGCGCCAGCAGAAGGACAGTGAACACTGAAGCTTTCTTT.

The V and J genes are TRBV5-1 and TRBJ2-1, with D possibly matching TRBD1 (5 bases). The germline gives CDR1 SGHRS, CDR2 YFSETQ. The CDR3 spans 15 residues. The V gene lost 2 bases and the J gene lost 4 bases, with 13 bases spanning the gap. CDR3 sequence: CASSLGQTLYNEQFF. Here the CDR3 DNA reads TGCGCCAGCAGCTTAGGACAAACCTTATACAATGAGCAGTTCTTC.

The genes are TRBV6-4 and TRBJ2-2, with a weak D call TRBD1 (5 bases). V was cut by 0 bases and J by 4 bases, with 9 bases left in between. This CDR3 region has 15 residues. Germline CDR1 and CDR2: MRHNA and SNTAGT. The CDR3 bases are TGTGCCAGCAGTGACTCAATCGACAGCACCGGGGAGCTGTTTTTT. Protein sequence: CASSDSIDSTGELFF.

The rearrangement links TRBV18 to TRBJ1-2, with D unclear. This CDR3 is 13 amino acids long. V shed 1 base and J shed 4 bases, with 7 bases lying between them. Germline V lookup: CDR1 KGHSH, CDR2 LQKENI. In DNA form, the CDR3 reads TGTGCCAGCTCACCACAAGAGGGCTATGGCTACACCTTC. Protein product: CASSPQEGYGYTF.

The CDR3 region is CASSSQGMLSPLHF. For the CDR3, the DNA is TGTGCCAGCAGCTCACAGGGGATGCTCTCACCCCTCCACTTT. The gene calls are TRBV7-3 and TRBJ1-6; 7 bases line up with TRBD1. Germline-derived CDR1 and CDR2 are SGHTA and FQGTGA. The junction had 7 bases not matched to a gene; V was cut back by 4 bases and J by 10 bases. The CDR3 has 14 amino acids.

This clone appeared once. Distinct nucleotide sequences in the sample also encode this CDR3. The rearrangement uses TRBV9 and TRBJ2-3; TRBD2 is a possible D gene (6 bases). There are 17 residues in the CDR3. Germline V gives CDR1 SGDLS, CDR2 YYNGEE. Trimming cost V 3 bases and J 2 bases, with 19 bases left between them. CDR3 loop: CASSAGRDSRSTDTQYF. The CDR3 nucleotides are TGTGCCAGCAGCGCCGGACGGGACTCCCGATCCACAGATACGCAGTATTTT.

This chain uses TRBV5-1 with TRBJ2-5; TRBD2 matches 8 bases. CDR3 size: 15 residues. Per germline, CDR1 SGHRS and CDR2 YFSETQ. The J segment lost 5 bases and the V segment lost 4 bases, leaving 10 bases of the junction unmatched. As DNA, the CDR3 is TGCGCCAGCAGCCTTACCGGGACTAGATCGGAGACCCAGTACTTC. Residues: CASSLTGTRSETQYF.

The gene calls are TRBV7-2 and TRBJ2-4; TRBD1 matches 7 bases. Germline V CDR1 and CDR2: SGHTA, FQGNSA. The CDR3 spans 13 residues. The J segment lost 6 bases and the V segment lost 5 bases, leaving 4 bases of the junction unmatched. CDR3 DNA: TGTGCCAGCAGCCCGGGACAGCTAAACATTCAGTACTTC. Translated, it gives CASSPGQLNIQYF.

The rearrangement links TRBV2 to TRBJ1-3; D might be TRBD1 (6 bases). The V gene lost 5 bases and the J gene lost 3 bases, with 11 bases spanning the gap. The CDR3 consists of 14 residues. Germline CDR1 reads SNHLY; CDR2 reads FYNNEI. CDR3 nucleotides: TGTGCCAGCAGTTACAACAGGGATGGAAACACCATATATTTT. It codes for CASSYNRDGNTIYF.

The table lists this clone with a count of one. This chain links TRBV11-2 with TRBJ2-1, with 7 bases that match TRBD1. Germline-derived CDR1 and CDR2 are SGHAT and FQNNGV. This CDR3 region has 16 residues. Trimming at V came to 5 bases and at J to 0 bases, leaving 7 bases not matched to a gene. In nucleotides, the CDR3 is TGTGCCAGCAGCACCCGGACAGGCGTCTCCTACAATGAGCAGTTCTTC. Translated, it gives CASSTRTGVSYNEQFF.

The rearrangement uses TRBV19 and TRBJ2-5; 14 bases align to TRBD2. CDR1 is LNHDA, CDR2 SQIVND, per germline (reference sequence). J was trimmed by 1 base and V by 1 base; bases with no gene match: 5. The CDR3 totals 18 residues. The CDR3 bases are TGTGCCAGTAGTATAGTAGGACTAGCGGGGGGCCGCCAAGAGACCCAGTACTTC. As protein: CASSIVGLAGGRQETQYF. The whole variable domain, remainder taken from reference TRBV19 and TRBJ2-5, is DGGITQSPKYLFRKEGQNVTLSCEQNLNHDAMYWYRQDPGQGLRLIYYSQIVNDFQKGDIAEGYSVSREKKESFPLTVTSAQKNPTAFYLCASSIVGLAGGRQETQYFGPGTRLLVL.

The CDR3 sequence: CASSLTGRKIEQYF. The CDR3 bases are TGTGCCAGCAGTTTAACAGGGAGAAAGATCGAGCAGTACTTC. The chain employs TRBV6-5 and TRBJ2-7, with TRBD1 as a possible D gene (6 bases). Germline CDR1 and CDR2: MNHEY and SVGAGI. Trimming removed 4 bases from V and 6 bases from J, with 16 bases in between. This CDR3 has 14 residues.

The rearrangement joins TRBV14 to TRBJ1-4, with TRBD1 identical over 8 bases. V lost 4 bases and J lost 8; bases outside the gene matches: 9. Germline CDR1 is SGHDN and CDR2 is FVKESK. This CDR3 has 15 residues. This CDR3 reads CASSPGQGFWEKLFF. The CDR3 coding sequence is TGTGCCAGCAGCCCCGGACAGGGCTTTTGGGAAAAACTGTTTTTT.

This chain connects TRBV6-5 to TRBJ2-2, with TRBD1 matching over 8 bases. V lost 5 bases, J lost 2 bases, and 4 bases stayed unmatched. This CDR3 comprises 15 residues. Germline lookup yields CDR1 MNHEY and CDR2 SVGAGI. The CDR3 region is CASSPGTGNTGELFF. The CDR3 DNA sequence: TGTGCCAGCAGTCCCGGGACAGGAAACACCGGGGAGCTGTTTTTT.

The CDR3 protein is CASQRQSSGDEKLFF. As DNA, the CDR3 is TGTGCCAGTCAAAGACAGAGCTCGGGTGATGAAAAACTGTTTTTT. V usage is TRBV19 and J usage is TRBJ1-4; tentatively, D is TRBD1 (5 bases). With 8 bases removed from V and 6 bases from J, the gap between germline ends came to 19 bases. The CDR3 runs to 15 residues. CDR1 LNHDA and CDR2 SQIVND come from the germline V gene (reference sequence).

CDR3 region: CAISETGIASGANVLTF. CDR3 DNA sequence: TGTGCCATCAGTGAGACAGGGATCGCCTCTGGGGCCAACGTCCTGACTTTC. The chain carries TRBV10-3 and TRBJ2-6; perhaps TRBD1 as D (6 bases). V lost 2 bases, J lost 0 bases, and 11 bases lay in between. The CDR3 is 17 amino acids. CDR1 is ENHRY and CDR2 is SYGVKD in the germline V gene.

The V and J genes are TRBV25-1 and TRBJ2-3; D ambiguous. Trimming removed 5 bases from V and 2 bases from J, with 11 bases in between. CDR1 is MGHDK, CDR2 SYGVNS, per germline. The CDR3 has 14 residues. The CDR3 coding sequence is TGTGCCAGCAGTTGGTCGGCGGACACAGATACGCAGTATTTT. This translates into CASSWSADTDTQYF.